The next 7 T cell receptor beta chains were all read from a single sample in a study of T-cell reconstitution after alpha-beta-depleted transplantation in children. The TCRbeta library was prepared with unique molecular identifiers. Each CDR3 protein is one row after TCRdb ran MiXCR on the PCR reads. There are approximately 190,000 distinct CDR3 sequences in the sample; approximately 8.4% occur only once, and 35% to 45% lies in the top ten. This sample comprised PBMCs, mostly from graft donor cells, obtained 360 days after TCRalphabeta/CD19-depleted stem cell transplant. The receptors shown here come from a male patient aged 2 to 10 who had a stem cell transplant for acute myeloid leukemia, so the T cells may come from the graft donor.

Only a few counts were recorded for this clonotype. CDR3 loop: CASSLGGGLETQYF. The CDR3 DNA is TGTGCCAGCAGCTTAGGTGGAGGTTTGGAGACCCAGTACTTC. The rearrangement uses TRBV7-3 and TRBJ2-5, with D possibly being TRBD2 (5 bases). CDR1 is SGHTA, CDR2 FQGTGA, per germline. V gave up 2 bases and J gave up 5 bases, with 12 bases separating them. CDR3 length: 14 residues.

This chain connects TRBV30 to TRBJ2-1; 11 nucleotides agree with TRBD2. V lost 4 bases to trimming and J lost 7 bases; unmatched junction nucleotides: 12. The CDR3 is made up of 16 amino acids. Germline V lookup: CDR1 GTSNPN, CDR2 SVGIG (reference sequence). The CDR3 DNA reads TGTGCCTGGAAATACGGGGCTAGCGGGAGGTGGAATGAGCAGTTCTTC. Its protein is CAWKYGASGRWNEQFF.

This clonotype was counted a few times. The V gene is TRBV30, the J gene TRBJ2-3; D possibly corresponds to TRBD2 (5 bases). This CDR3 comprises 15 residues. V lost 2 bases to trimming and J lost 5 bases, with 17 bases between them. Germline CDR1 is GTSNPN and CDR2 is SVGIG (reference sequence). The CDR3 DNA is TGTGCCTGGAGTCTGAGAGGGATCTTGGGAGATACGCAGTATTTT. Translated: CAWSLRGILGDTQYF.

The chain combines TRBV7-9 with TRBJ2-4; TRBD1 matches 8 bases. Germline V gene sequence: CDR1 SEHNR, CDR2 FQNEAQ (reference sequence). The CDR3 has 16 residues. V dropped 5 bases and J dropped 9; count of bases not matched to a gene: 15. CDR3 residues: CASSGRQGLVSPIQYF. CDR3 bases: TGTGCCAGCAGCGGCCGACAGGGGCTAGTCTCCCCCATTCAGTACTTC.

V usage is TRBV12-3 or TRBV12-4 and J usage is TRBJ2-4; TRBD1 agrees at 7 bases. V lost 1 base, J lost 7 bases, and 7 bases stayed unmatched. The CDR3 length is 15 residues. DNA for the CDR3: TGTGCCAGCAGTTTAGTAGGGGGCGCAGGGAACATTCAGTACTTC. Protein: CASSLVGGAGNIQYF.

This clonotype occurred many times. The genes are TRBV7-2 and TRBJ2-3; D is unresolved. This CDR3 spans 13 amino acids. With 5 bases removed from V and 5 bases from J, the gap between germline ends came to 11 bases. Germline V gene data show CDR1 as SGHTA and CDR2 as FQGNSA. The CDR3 DNA sequence: TGTGCCAGCAGCCCGGAAGCCAGAGATACGCAGTATTTT. It is translated as CASSPEARDTQYF.

The J gene is TRBJ2-3, the V gene TRBV27; 8 bases line up with TRBD2. Trimming cost V 10 bases and J 10 bases; bases outside gene matches: 10. This CDR3 spans 12 amino acids. Per the germline V gene, CDR1 is MNHEY and CDR2 is SMNVEV (reference sequence). CDR3 in DNA: TGTGCCACCAAGGCCATAGCGGGACCGCAGTATTTT. It encodes CATKAIAGPQYF.